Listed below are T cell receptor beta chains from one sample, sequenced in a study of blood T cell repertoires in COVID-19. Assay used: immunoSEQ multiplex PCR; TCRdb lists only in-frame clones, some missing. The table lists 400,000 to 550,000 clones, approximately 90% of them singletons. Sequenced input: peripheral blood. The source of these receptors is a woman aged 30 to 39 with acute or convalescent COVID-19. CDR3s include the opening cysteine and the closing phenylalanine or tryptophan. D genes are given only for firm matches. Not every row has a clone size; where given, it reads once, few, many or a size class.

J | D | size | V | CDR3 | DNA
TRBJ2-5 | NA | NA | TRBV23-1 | CASSRPPSRVPETLKKTQETQYF | TGCGCCAGCAGTCGACCACCCAGCCGGGTTCCGGAAACCTTAAAAAAAACTCAAGAGACCCAGTACTTC
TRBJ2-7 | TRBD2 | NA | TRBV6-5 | CASSRGDSYEQYF | TGTGCCAGCAGCCGGGGGGACTCCTACGAGCAGTACTTC
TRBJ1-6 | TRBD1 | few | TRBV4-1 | CASTGQGAPPLHF | TGCGCCAGCACTGGACAGGGGGCGCCACCCCTCCACTTT
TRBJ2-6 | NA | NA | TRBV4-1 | CASSPTNSDNPGANVLTF | TGCGCCAGCAGCCCTACCAACTCCGACAACCCTGGGGCCAACGTCCTGACTTTC
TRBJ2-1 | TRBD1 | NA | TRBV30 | CAWGTGEYEQFF | TGTGCCTGGGGGACAGGGGAATATGAGCAGTTCTTC
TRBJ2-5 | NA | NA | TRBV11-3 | CASSQGLTGNQETQYF | TGTGCCAGCAGCCAAGGGCTTACGGGAAACCAAGAGACCCAGTACTTC
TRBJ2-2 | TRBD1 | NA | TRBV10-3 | CAIRYGTANTGELFF | TGTGCCATCAGATACGGGACAGCGAACACCGGGGAGCTGTTTTTT
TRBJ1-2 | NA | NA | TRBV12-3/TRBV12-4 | CASSLGEYGYTF | TGTGCCAGCAGTTTGGGAGAGTATGGCTACACCTTC
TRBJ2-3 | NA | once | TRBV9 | CASSDRVAIGTDTQYF | TGTGCCAGCAGCGATCGGGTAGCGATTGGCACAGATACGCAGTATTTT
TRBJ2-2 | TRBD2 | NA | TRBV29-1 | CAFAGVTGELFF | TGCGCGTTTGCGGGGGTCACCGGGGAGCTGTTTTTT
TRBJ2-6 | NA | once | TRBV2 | CASSEGRKTGANVLTF | TGTGCCAGCAGTGAGGGCCGCAAGACTGGGGCCAACGTCCTGACTTTC
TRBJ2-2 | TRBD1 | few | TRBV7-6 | CASSLQGANTGELFF | TGTGCCAGCAGCTTGCAGGGGGCGAACACCGGGGAGCTGTTTTTT
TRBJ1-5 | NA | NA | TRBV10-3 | CAIGQGRQPQHF | TGTGCCATCGGGCAGGGTCGACAGCCCCAGCATTTT
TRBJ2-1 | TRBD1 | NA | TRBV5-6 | CASSPGTVYNEQFF | TGTGCCAGCAGCCCCGGGACAGTGTACAATGAGCAGTTCTTC
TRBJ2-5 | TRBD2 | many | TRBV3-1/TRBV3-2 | CASSHRPGLAKETQYF | TGTGCCAGCAGCCACAGACCGGGACTAGCAAAAGAGACCCAGTACTTC
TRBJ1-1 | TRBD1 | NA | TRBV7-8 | CASSPRSKTGVQPLNTEAFF | TGTGCCAGCAGCCCCCGATCAAAGACAGGGGTCCAACCCCTGAACACTGAAGCTTTCTTT
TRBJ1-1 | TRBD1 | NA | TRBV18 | CASSPGQGGSEAFF | TGTGCCAGCTCACCCGGACAGGGAGGGTCTGAAGCTTTCTTT
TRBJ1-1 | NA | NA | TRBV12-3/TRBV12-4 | CASSLGVEAFF | TGTGCCAGCAGTTTGGGCGTTGAAGCTTTCTTT
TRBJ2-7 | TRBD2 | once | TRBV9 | CASSPGGGALYEQYF | TGTGCCAGCAGCCCTGGCGGGGGGGCCTTGTACGAGCAGTACTTC
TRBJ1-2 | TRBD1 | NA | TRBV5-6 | CASSGTGTYGYTF | TGTGCCAGCAGCGGGACAGGGACCTATGGCTACACCTTC
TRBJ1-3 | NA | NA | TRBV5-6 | CASTLRRSGFGNTIYF | TGTGCCAGCACCCTGCGACGGTCGGGGTTCGGAAACACCATATATTTT
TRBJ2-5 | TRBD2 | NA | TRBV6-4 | CASSEKAGGQETQYF | TGTGCCAGCAGTGAAAAAGCGGGGGGGCAAGAGACCCAGTACTTC
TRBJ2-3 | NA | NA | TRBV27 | CASRGTEARPTHHTQYF | TGTGCCAGCAGAGGTACGGAGGCGCGGCCGACACACCATACGCAGTATTTT
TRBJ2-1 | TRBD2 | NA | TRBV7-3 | CASSLRVAGYNEQFF | TGTGCCAGCAGCTTACGGGTAGCGGGATACAATGAGCAGTTCTTC
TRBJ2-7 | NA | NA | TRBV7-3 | CASSLTGGEQYF | TGTGCCAGCAGCTTAACAGGGGGCGAGCAGTACTTC
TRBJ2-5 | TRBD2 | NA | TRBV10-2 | CASSKRGWEETQYF | TGCGCCAGCAGTAAGCGGGGGTGGGAAGAGACCCAGTACTTC
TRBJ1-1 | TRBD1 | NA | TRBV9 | CASSVEQGGTEAFF | TGTGCCAGCAGCGTAGAGCAGGGGGGCACTGAAGCTTTCTTT